The rows below give T cell receptor beta chains drawn from one sample of a study of blood T cell repertoires in COVID-19. Using immunoSEQ multiplex PCR, the repertoire was profiled, and TCRdb retains in-frame clones only, with some absent. The sample lists 150,000 to 200,000 clones, 85% to 90% occurring once. The sequencing sample was made of peripheral blood. These receptors originate from a woman of 80 years or more with COVID-19, enrolled during active disease. CDR3s include the opening cysteine and the closing phenylalanine or tryptophan. The D gene is left open where the match is weak. Size tells how often a clone was seen (once, few, many) or the class of an expanded clone, and some rows leave it out.

15	TRBV5-1	TRBD2	TRBJ2-3	-	CASSLGGGYADTQYF	TGCGCCAGCAGCTTGGGCGGGGGATACGCAGATACGCAGTATTTT
14	TRBV18	-	TRBJ1-1	-	CASSPLEPNTEAFF	TGTGCCAGCTCACCACTGGAGCCGAACACTGAAGCTTTCTTT
13	TRBV19	-	TRBJ1-2	-	CASRTGTSYGYTF	TGTGCCAGTAGGACCGGGACTTCCTATGGCTACACCTTC
16	TRBV28	TRBD2	TRBJ2-3	-	CASSFTTGRGTDTQYF	TGTGCCAGCAGTTTTACCACCGGGAGGGGTACAGATACGCAGTATTTT
15	TRBV9	-	TRBJ1-1	-	CASSVDGDFGTEAFF	TGTGCCAGCAGCGTAGATGGGGACTTTGGCACTGAAGCTTTCTTT
15	TRBV5-1	TRBD2	TRBJ2-2	-	CASSLASGKTGELFF	TGCGCCAGCAGCTTGGCTAGCGGGAAAACCGGGGAGCTGTTTTTT
15	TRBV2	-	TRBJ2-2	-	CASSEQGQNTGELFF	TGTGCCAGCAGTGAACAAGGACAGAACACCGGGGAGCTGTTTTTT
17	TRBV7-9	TRBD2	TRBJ2-3	-	CASSPGLAGGPGDTQYF	TGTGCCAGCAGCCCCGGACTAGCGGGAGGGCCGGGGGATACGCAGTATTTT
15	TRBV5-1	-	TRBJ1-1	-	CASSLGGGEGTEAFF	TGCGCCAGCAGCTTGGGTGGGGGCGAGGGCACTGAAGCTTTCTTT
15	TRBV7-2	TRBD1	TRBJ2-5	-	CASSLDRGRQETQYF	TGTGCCAGCAGCTTAGACAGGGGGCGCCAAGAGACCCAGTACTTC
14	TRBV29-1	-	TRBJ2-5	-	CSVYLDAGQETQYF	TGCAGCGTGTACCTTGATGCCGGCCAAGAGACCCAGTACTTC
13	TRBV5-5	-	TRBJ2-1	-	CASSQISGAEQFF	TGTGCCAGCAGCCAAATTTCGGGAGCTGAGCAGTTCTTC
14	TRBV28	-	TRBJ2-7	few	CASSASGELNEQYF	TGTGCCAGCAGTGCATCAGGGGAACTAAACGAGCAGTACTTC
16	TRBV5-6	-	TRBJ1-1	-	CASKLQRGAPNTEAFF	TGTGCCAGCAAGCTTCAGCGGGGGGCACCGAACACTGAAGCTTTCTTT
14	TRBV29-1	TRBD1	TRBJ2-7	-	CSVESTGPSYEQYF	TGCAGCGTTGAGTCGACAGGGCCTTCCTACGAGCAGTACTTC
17	TRBV7-2	-	TRBJ1-1	few	CASSFLAGSGRNTEAFF	TGTGCCAGCAGCTTTTTAGCGGGGTCAGGGCGAAACACTGAAGCTTTCTTT
15	TRBV28	TRBD2	TRBJ2-1	-	CASSTPGTSASEQFF	TGTGCCAGCAGTACCCCCGGGACTAGCGCCTCTGAGCAGTTCTTC
16	TRBV21-1	-	TRBJ1-3	-	CASSPPGGSSGNTIYF	TGTGCCAGCAGCCCACCCGGGGGGAGCTCTGGAAACACCATATATTTT
13	TRBV29-1	TRBD1	TRBJ1-5	few	CSVSTGVNQPQHF	TGCAGCGTTTCTACAGGGGTGAATCAGCCCCAGCATTTT
15	TRBV5-1	TRBD2	TRBJ2-2	-	CASSLASGDGRELFF	TGCGCCAGCAGCTTGGCTAGCGGGGACGGGCGGGAGCTGTTTTTT
13	TRBV5-4	TRBD2	TRBJ2-1	-	CASSTSGYNEQFF	TGTGCCAGCTCAACTAGCGGGTACAATGAGCAGTTCTTC
12	TRBV3-1/TRBV3-2	-	TRBJ2-2	-	CASSQPRGELFF	TGTGCCAGCAGCCAACCGAGGGGGGAGCTGTTTTTT
15	TRBV5-1	-	TRBJ1-2	once	CASSQGNGGADGYTF	TGCGCCAGCAGCCAAGGTAATGGTGGAGCGGATGGCTACACCTTC
16	TRBV15	TRBD2	TRBJ2-1	-	CATSGISGSSYNEQFF	TGTGCCACCAGCGGAATTAGCGGGAGTAGCTACAATGAGCAGTTCTTC
15	TRBV28	TRBD1	TRBJ1-4	once	CASSPGDRGIEKLFF	TGTGCCAGCAGTCCCGGGGACAGGGGAATCGAAAAACTGTTTTTT
15	TRBV7-3	-	TRBJ1-6	-	CASSPNGSYNSPLHF	TGTGCCAGCAGCCCTAACGGCTCCTATAATTCACCCCTCCACTTT
14	TRBV7-2	-	TRBJ2-5	-	CASSRDRAAGTQYF	TGTGCCAGCAGCCGTGACAGGGCAGCGGGGACCCAGTACTTC
15	TRBV29-1	TRBD2	TRBJ2-3	-	CSVLTGLAGADTQYF	TGCAGCGTTCTTACGGGACTAGCGGGAGCGGATACGCAGTATTTT
14	TRBV6-1	-	TRBJ1-6	-	CASSEAGQVSPLHF	TGTGCCAGCAGTGAAGCGGGGCAGGTTTCACCCCTCCACTTT
12	TRBV7-2	TRBD2	TRBJ2-3	-	CASSPGGGTQYF	TGTGCCAGCAGCCCGGGGGGTGGGACGCAGTATTTT
17	TRBV28	TRBD2	TRBJ2-2	-	CASSFWGLAGGPGELFF	TGTGCCAGCAGTTTCTGGGGACTAGCGGGGGGCCCCGGGGAGCTGTTTTTT
16	TRBV18	TRBD2	TRBJ2-5	once	CASSPPDGLAVETQYF	TGTGCCAGCTCACCACCGGACGGACTAGCGGTCGAGACCCAGTACTTC
15	TRBV2	-	TRBJ1-5	-	CASSEDSFSNQPQHF	TGTGCCAGCAGTGAGGACTCCTTTAGCAATCAGCCCCAGCATTTT
15	TRBV24-1	-	TRBJ1-5	-	CATSDSQGSHQPQHF	TGTGCCACCAGTGATTCCCAGGGGAGCCATCAGCCCCAGCATTTT
14	TRBV5-1	-	TRBJ2-2	-	CASRRDANTGELFF	TGCGCCAGCCGCCGGGATGCTAACACCGGGGAGCTGTTTTTT
16	TRBV11-3	TRBD1	TRBJ1-2	once	CASSLEFGTVNYGYTF	TGTGCCAGCAGCTTAGAGTTTGGGACAGTGAACTATGGCTACACCTTC
15	TRBV5-1	-	TRBJ2-7	-	CASSLDPGQAYEQYF	TGCGCCAGCAGCTTGGATCCGGGACAAGCCTACGAGCAGTACTTC
22	TRBV5-1	TRBD2	TRBJ2-1	-	CASSLVAVGLAGGPSADNEQFF	TGCGCCAGCAGCTTGGTGGCCGTAGGTTTAGCGGGAGGGCCCTCGGCTGACAATGAGCAGTTCTTC
16	TRBV10-3	TRBD1	TRBJ1-3	-	CAISEIGQGVGNTIYF	TGTGCCATCAGTGAGATAGGACAGGGGGTCGGAAACACCATATATTTT
15	TRBV5-1	TRBD1	TRBJ2-5	-	CASSLGDRPPETQYF	TGCGCCAGCAGCTTGGGGGACAGGCCGCCAGAGACCCAGTACTTC
17	TRBV27	-	TRBJ2-6	-	CASTLRSYGAGANVLTF	TGTGCCAGCACCCTAAGAAGTTACGGGGCTGGGGCCAACGTCCTGACTTTC
14	TRBV19	-	TRBJ1-5	-	CASSMSDSNQPQHF	TGTGCCAGTAGTATGTCAGATAGCAATCAGCCCCAGCATTTT
15	TRBV7-2	-	TRBJ2-5	-	CASSKPRGVAETQYF	TGTGCCAGCAGCAAACCCAGGGGAGTCGCGGAGACCCAGTACTTC
13	TRBV7-9	-	TRBJ1-1	-	CASSLEPRTEAFF	TGTGCCAGCAGCTTAGAACCCCGGACTGAAGCTTTCTTT
12	TRBV12-3/TRBV12-4	TRBD1	TRBJ1-2	-	CASSRDSYGYTF	TGTGCCAGCAGCCGGGACAGCTATGGCTACACCTTC
17	TRBV19	-	TRBJ1-5	-	CASSPTYRAFSNQPQHF	TGTGCCAGTAGTCCCACCTACAGGGCTTTTAGCAATCAGCCCCAGCATTTT
14	TRBV5-1	-	TRBJ1-2	few	CASSLGQGNYGYTF	TGCGCCAGCAGCTTGGGTCAGGGAAACTATGGCTACACCTTC
14	TRBV6-1	TRBD1	TRBJ1-5	few	CASSEEQGYQPQHF	TGTGCCAGCAGTGAAGAACAGGGGTACCAGCCCCAGCATTTT
14	TRBV9	-	TRBJ2-2	-	CASSVALASGELFF	TGTGCCAGCAGCGTTGCTTTAGCGTCCGGGGAGCTGTTTTTT
14	TRBV5-4	-	TRBJ1-2	-	CASSLGGGGYGYTF	TGTGCCAGCAGCTTGGGTGGGGGAGGCTATGGCTACACCTTC
13	TRBV28	-	TRBJ1-1	few	CASSFPGNTEAFF	TGTGCCAGCAGTTTTCCGGGGAACACTGAAGCTTTCTTT
18	TRBV13	TRBD2	TRBJ2-7	once	CASSPSSGSGTVGNEQYF	TGTGCCAGCAGCCCGAGTAGCGGGAGTGGTACTGTTGGCAACGAGCAGTACTTC
13	TRBV19	-	TRBJ2-2	-	CASSTRTSGELFF	TGTGCCAGTAGTACCCGGACATCCGGGGAGCTGTTTTTT
14	TRBV5-1	TRBD1	TRBJ2-6	once	CASSDGTGPNVLTF	TGCGCCAGCAGCGACGGGACAGGGCCCAACGTCCTGACTTTC
15	TRBV7-2	TRBD2	TRBJ2-1	-	CASSLGLAGENEQFF	TGTGCCAGCAGCTTAGGGCTAGCGGGAGAAAATGAGCAGTTCTTC